This TCR beta chain was sequenced during a study of molecular identifiers for immune sequencing clone quantification. CDR1 is LNHDA, CDR2 SQIVND, per germline (reference sequence). V shed 5 bases, J shed 5 bases, and the junction held 8 bases outside the gene matches. The CDR3 covers 15 residues. TCRdb re-analysed the PCR reads in MiXCR, keeping a single row per CDR3 protein. In the table there are about 640,000 distinct CDR3 sequences, 15% to 20% of which are singletons. The chain uses TRBV19 and TRBJ1-1, with 10 positions matching TRBD1. This clonotype was sampled from a human donor in good health. Some libraries in this study had Jurkat cell RNA spiked in. Sequencing was performed on naive CD8+ T cells from blood, with Jurkat cell RNA spiked in. The sample's subset: FACS-sorted CD8+CD4-CCR7+CD45RA+ naive T cells. CDR3: CASSPGTGVVTEAFF. The CDR3 DNA follows: TGTGCCAGTAGTCCAGGGACAGGGGTTGTGACTGAAGCTTTCTTT.